This T cell receptor (beta chain) derives from a study of T cells in Graves' hyperthyroidism and ophthalmopathy. Study-level results: Ophthalmopathy was distinguished from stable hyperthyroidism by 13 V-J signatures.

RNA transcripts gave rise to amplified TCR beta CDR3 regions. The TCR CDR3 first-round RT-PCR relied on the HTBI primer set. TCRdb fed the multiplex PCR reads into MiXCR, producing one record per CDR3 protein. Of approximately 740,000 distinct CDR3 sequences in the sample, approximately 14% were seen once. Recently diagnosed hyperthyroidism of less than 2 months' duration affected patients aged 18 to 65. CDR1 MDHEN and CDR2 SYDVKM come from the germline V gene. Between the trimmed V and J ends, which lost 8 bases and 0 bases, there was a span of 11 bases. The CDR3 totals 13 residues. The table lists this clonotype with many counts. Its antigen is undetermined.

The V gene is TRBV28, the J gene TRBJ2-7, with D possibly matching TRBD2 (6 bases). This TCR was sampled from a woman aged 18-29 years with Graves' hyperthyroidism. Input material: blood. DNA for the CDR3: TGTGCCAGCTTTAGCGGAAACTCCTACGAGCAGTACTTC. Translated: CASFSGNSYEQYF.